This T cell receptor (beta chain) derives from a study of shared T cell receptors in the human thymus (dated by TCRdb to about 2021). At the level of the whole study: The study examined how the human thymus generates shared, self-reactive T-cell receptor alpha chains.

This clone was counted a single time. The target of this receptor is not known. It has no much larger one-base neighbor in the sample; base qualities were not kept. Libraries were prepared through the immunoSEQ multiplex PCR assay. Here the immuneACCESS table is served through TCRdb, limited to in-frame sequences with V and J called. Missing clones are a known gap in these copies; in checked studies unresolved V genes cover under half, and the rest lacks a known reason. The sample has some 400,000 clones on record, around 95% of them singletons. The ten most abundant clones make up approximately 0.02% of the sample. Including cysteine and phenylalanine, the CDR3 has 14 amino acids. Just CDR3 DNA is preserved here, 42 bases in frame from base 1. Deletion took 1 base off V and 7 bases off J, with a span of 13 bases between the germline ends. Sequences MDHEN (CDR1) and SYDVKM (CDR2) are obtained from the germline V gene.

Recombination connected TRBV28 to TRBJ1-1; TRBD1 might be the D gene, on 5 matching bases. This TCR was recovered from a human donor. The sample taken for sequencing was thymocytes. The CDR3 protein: CASSLSRGSGEAFF. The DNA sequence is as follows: TGTGCCAGCAGTTTATCGAGGGGATCCGGTGAAGCTTTCTTT.